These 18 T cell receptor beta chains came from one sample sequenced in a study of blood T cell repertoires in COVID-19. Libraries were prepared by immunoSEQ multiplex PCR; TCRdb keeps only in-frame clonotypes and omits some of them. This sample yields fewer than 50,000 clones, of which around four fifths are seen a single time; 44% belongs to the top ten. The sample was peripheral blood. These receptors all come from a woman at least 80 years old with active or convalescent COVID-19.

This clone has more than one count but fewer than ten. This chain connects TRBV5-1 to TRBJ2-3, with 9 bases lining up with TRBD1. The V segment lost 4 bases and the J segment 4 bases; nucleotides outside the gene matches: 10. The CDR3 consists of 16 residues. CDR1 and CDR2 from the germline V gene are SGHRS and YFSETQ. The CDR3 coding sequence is TGCGCCAGCAGCCCACTTCTGGGACAGGGTCCAGATACGCAGTATTTT. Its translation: CASSPLLGQGPDTQYF.

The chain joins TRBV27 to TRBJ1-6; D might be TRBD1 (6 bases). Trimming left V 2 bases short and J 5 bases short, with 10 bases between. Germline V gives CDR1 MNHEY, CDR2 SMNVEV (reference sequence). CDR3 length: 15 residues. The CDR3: CASSLEGQNNSPLHF. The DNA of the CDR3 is TGTGCCAGCAGTTTAGAGGGACAAAATAATTCACCCCTCCACTTT.

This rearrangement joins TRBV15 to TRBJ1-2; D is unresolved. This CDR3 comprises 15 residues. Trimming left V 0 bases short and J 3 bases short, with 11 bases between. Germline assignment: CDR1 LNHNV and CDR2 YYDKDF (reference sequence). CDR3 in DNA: TGTGCCACCAGCAGAGATCTCACAGCTCACTATGGCTACACCTTC. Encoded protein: CATSRDLTAHYGYTF. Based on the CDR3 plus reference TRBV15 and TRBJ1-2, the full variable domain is DAMVIQNPRYQVTQFGKPVTLSCSQTLNHNVMYWYQQKSSQAPKLLFHYYDKDFNNEADTPDNFQSRRPNTSFCFLDIRSPGLGDTAMYLCATSRDLTAHYGYTFGSGTRLTVV.

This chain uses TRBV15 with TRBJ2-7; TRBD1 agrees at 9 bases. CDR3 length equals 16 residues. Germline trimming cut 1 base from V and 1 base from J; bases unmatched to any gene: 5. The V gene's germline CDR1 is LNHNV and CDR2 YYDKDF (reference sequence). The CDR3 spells CATSRGEGTGSYEQYF. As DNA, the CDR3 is TGTGCCACCAGCAGAGGTGAAGGGACAGGGTCCTACGAGCAGTACTTC.

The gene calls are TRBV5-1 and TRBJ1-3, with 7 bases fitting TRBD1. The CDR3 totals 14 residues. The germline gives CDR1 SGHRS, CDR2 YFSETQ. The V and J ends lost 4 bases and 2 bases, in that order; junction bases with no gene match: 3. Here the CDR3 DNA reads TGCGCCAGCAGCCCCACAGGGGCTGGAAACACCATATATTTT. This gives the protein CASSPTGAGNTIYF.

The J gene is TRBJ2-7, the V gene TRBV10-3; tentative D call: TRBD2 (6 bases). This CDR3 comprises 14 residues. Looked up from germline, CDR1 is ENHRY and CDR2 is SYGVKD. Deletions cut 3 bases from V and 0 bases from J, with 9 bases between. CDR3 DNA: TGTGCCATCAGTGAAAGCGGGTCCTCCTACGAGCAGTACTTC. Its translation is CAISESGSSYEQYF.

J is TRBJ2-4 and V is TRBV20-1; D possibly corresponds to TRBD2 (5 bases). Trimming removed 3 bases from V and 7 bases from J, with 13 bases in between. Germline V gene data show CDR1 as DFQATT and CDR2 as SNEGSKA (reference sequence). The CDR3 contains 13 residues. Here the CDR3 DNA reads TGCAGTGCTAGTGCTAACACGGGGAACATTCAGTACTTC. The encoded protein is CSASANTGNIQYF.

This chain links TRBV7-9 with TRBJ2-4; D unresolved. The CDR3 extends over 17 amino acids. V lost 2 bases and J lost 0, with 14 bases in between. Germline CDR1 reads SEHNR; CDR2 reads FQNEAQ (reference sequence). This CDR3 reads CASSLYQSSLAKNIQYF. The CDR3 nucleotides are TGTGCCAGCAGCTTATATCAGTCCTCCTTAGCCAAAAACATTCAGTACTTC.

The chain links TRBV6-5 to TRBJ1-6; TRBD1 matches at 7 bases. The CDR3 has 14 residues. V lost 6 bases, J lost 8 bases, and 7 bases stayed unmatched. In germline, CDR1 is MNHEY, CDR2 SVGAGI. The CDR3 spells CASSLTGIDSPLHF. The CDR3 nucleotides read TGTGCCAGCAGCTTGACAGGGATCGATTCACCCCTCCACTTT.

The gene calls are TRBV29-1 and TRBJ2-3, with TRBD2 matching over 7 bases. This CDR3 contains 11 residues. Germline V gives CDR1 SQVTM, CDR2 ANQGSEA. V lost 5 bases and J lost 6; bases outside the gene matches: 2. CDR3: CSVRGGDTQYF. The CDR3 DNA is TGCAGCGTTCGGGGAGGGGATACGCAGTATTTT.

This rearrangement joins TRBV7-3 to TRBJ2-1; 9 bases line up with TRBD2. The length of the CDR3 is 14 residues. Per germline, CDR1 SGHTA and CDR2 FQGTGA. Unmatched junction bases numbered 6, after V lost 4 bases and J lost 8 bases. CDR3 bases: TGTGCCAGCAGCTCACTAGCGGGTGGATATGAGCAGTTCTTC. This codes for CASSSLAGGYEQFF.

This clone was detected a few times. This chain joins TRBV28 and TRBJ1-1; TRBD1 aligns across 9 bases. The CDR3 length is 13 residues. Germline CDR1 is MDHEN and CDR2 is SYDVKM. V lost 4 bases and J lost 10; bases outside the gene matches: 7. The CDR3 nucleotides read TGTGCCAGCAGTTACCGGGACAGGGCCCGAGCTTTCTTT. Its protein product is CASSYRDRARAFF.

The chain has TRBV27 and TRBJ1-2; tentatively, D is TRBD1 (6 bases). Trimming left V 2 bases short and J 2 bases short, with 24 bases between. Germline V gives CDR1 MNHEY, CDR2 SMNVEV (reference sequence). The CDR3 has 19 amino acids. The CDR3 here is CASSLRQDPQWAKNYGYTF. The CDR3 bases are TGTGCCAGCAGTTTAAGACAGGACCCTCAATGGGCGAAAAACTATGGCTACACCTTC.

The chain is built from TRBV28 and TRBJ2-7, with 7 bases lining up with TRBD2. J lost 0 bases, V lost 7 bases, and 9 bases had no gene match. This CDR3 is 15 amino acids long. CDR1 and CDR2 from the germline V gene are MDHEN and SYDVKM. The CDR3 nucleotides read TGTGCCAGCACCCCTAAGGGGAGGGGCTCCTACGAGCAGTACTTC. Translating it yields CASTPKGRGSYEQYF.

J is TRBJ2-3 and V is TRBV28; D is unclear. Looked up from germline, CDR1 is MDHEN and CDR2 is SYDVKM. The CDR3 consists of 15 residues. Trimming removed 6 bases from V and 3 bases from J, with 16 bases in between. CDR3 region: CASSLLSSLTDTQYF. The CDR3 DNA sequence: TGTGCCAGCAGCCTACTATCCTCTTTGACAGATACGCAGTATTTT.

CDR3 in amino acids: CASSPRTATYNEQFF. The CDR3 nucleotides read TGTGCCAGCTCACCAAGAACAGCTACCTACAATGAGCAGTTCTTC. This chain links TRBV18 with TRBJ2-1; D uncertain. The V gene lost 2 bases and the J gene lost 2 bases, with 10 bases spanning the gap. This CDR3 is built from 15 residues. Germline assignment: CDR1 KGHSH and CDR2 LQKENI.

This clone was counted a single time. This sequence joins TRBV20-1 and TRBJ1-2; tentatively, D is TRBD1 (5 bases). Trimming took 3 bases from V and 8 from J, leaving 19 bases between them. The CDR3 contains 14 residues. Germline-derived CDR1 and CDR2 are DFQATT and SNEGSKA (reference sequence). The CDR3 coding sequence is TGCAGTGCTAGTCCTGGGCCCTATAAGGGGGGCTACACCTTC. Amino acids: CSASPGPYKGGYTF.

The CDR3 here is CASSPQQGETQYF. CDR3 DNA: TGTGCCAGCAGCCCTCAACAGGGGGAGACCCAGTACTTC. V gene TRBV7-9 combines with J gene TRBJ2-5, with 7 bases identical to TRBD1. The CDR3 spans 13 residues. J was trimmed by 5 bases and V by 5 bases; bases with no gene match: 5. CDR1 SEHNR and CDR2 FQNEAQ come from the germline V gene (reference sequence).